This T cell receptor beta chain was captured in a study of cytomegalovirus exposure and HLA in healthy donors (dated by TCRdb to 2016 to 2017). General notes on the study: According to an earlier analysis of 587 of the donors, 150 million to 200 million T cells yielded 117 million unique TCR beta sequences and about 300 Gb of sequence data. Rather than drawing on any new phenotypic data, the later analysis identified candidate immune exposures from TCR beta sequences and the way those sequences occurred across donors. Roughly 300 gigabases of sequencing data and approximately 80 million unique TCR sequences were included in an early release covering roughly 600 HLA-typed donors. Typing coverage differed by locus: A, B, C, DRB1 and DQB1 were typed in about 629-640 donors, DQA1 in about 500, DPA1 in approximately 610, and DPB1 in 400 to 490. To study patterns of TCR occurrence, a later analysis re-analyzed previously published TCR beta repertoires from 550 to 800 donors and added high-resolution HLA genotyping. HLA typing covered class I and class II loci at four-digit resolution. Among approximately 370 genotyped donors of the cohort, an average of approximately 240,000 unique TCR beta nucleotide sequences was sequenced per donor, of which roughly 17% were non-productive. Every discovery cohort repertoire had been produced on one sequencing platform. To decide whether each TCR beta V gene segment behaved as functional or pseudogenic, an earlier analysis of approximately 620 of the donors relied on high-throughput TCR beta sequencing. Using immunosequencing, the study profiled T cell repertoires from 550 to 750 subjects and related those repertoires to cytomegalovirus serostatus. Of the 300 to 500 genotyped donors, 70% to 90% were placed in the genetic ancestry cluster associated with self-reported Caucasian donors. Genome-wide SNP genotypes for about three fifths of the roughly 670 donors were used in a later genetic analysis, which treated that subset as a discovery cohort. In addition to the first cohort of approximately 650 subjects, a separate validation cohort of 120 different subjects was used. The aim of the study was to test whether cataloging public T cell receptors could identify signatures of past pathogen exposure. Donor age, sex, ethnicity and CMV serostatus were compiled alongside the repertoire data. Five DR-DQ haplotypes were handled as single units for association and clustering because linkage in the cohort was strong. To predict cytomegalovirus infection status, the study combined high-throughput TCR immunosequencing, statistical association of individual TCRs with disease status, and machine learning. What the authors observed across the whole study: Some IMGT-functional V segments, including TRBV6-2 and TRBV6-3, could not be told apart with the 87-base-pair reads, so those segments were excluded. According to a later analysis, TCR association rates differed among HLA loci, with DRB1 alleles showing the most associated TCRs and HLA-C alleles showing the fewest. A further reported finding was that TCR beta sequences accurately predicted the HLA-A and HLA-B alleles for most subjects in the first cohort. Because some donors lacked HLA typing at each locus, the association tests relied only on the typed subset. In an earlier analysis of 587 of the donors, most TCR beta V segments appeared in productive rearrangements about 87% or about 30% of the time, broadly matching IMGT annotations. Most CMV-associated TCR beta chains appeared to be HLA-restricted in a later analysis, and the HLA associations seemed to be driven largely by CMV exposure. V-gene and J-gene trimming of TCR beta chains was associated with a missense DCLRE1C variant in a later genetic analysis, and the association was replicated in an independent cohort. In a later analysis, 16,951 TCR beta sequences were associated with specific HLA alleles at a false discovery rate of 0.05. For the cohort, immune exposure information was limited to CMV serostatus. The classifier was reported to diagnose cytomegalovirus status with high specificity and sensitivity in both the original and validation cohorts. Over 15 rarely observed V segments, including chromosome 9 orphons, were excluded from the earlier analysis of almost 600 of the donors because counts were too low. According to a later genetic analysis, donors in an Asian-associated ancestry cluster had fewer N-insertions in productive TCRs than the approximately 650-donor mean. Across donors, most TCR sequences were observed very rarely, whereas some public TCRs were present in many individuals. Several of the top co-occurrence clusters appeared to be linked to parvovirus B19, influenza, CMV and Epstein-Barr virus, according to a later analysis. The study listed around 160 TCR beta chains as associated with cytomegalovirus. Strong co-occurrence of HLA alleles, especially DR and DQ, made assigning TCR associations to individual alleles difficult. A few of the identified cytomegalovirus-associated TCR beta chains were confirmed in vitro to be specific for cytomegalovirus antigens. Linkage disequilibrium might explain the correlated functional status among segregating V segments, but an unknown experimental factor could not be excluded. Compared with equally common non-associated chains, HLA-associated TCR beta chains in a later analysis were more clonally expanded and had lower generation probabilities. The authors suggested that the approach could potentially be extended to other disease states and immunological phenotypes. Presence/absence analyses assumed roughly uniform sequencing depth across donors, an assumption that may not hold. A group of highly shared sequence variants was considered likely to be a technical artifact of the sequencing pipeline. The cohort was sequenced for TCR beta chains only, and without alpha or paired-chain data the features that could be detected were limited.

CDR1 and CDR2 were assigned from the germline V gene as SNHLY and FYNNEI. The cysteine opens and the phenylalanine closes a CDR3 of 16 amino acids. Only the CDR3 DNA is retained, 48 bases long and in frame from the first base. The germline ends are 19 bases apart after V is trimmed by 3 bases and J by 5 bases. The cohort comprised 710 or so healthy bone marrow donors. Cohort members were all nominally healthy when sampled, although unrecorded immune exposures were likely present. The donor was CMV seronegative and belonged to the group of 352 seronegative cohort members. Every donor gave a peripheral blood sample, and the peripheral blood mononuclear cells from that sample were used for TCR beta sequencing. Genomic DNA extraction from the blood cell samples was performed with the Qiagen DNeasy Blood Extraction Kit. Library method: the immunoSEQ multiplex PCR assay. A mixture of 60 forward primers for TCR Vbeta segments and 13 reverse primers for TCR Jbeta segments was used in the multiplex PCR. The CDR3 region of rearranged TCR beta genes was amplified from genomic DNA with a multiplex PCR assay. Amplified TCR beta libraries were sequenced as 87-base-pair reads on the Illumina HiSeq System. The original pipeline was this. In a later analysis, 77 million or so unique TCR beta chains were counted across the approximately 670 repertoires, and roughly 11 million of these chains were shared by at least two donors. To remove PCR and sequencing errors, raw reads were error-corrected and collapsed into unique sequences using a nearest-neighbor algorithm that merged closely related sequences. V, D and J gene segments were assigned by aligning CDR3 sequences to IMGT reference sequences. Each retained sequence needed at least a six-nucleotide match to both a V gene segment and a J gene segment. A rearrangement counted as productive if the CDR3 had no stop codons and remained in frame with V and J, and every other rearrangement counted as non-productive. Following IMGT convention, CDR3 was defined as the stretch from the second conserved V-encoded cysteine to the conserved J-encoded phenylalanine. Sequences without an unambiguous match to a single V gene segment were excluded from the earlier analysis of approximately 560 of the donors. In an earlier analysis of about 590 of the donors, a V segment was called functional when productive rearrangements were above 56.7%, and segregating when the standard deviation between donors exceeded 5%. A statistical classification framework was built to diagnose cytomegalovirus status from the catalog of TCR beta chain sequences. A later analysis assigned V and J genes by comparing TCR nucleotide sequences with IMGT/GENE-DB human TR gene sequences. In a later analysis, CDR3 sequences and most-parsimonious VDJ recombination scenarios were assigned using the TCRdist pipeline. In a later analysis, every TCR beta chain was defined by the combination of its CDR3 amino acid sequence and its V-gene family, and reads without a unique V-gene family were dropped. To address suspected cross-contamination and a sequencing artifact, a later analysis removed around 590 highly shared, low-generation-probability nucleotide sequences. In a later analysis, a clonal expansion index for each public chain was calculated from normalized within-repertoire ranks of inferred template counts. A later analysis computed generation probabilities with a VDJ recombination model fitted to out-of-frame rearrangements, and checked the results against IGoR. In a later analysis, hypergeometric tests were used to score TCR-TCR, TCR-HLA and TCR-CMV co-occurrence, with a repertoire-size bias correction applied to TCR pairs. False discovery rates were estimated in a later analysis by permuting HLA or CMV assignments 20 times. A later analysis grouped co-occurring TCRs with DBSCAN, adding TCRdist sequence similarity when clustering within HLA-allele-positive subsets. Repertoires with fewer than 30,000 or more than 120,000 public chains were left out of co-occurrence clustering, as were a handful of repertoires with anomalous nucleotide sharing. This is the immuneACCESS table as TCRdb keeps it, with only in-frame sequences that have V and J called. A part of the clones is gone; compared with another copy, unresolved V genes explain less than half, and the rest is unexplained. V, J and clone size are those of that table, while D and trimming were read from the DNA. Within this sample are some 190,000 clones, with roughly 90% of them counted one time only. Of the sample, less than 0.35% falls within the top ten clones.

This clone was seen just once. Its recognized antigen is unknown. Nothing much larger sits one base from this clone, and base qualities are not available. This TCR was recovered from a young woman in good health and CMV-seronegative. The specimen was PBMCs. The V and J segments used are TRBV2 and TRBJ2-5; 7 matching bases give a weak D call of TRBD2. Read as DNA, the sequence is TGTGCCAGCAGTGATCGGGGGGCCGCCCAAGGCGAGACCCAGTACTTC. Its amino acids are CASSDRGAAQGETQYF.